This TCR beta chain was captured by sequencing in a study of blood T cell repertoires in COVID-19. By sample share, this clone is medium-sized (0.01 to 0.1%). Germline CDR1 and CDR2: MNHNS and SASEGT. The CDR3 sequence is 15 residues long. The V gene lost 0 bases and the J gene lost 6 bases, with 15 bases spanning the gap. The table came from immunoSEQ multiplex PCR; TCRdb's copy has only in-frame clones and leaves some out. The sample has approximately 150,000 clones, roughly 85% seen once. The sequenced material came from PBMCs or T cells enriched from blood (not recorded which). The V gene is TRBV6-1, the J gene TRBJ2-7, with D perhaps matching TRBD1 (7 bases). The sequence was obtained from a woman in her seventies in a cohort exposed to, infected with or recovered from COVID-19 (not recorded which). The CDR3 nucleotides are TGTGCCAGCAGTGAAGCGACAGGGCAGGGGGGCGAGCAGTACTTC. This encodes CASSEATGQGGEQYF.